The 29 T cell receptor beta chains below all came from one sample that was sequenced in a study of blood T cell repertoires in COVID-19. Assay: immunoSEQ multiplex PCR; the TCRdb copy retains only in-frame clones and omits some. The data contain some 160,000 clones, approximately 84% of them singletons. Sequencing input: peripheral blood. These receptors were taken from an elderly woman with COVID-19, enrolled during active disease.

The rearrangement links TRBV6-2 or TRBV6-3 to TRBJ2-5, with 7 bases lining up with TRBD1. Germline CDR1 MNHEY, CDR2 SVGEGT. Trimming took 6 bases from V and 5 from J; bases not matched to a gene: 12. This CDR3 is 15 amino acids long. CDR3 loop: CASSEPHRGKETQYF. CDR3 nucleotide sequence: TGTGCCAGCAGCGAACCCCACAGGGGTAAGGAGACCCAGTACTTC.

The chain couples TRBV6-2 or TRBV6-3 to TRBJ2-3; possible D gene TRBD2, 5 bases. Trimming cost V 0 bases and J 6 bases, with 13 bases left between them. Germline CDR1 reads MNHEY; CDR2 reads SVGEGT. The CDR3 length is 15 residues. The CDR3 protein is CASSYSLRTWDTQYF. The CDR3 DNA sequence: TGTGCCAGCAGTTACTCTCTCCGGACTTGGGATACGCAGTATTTT.

The CDR3 sequence is CASSPEGSGGAWETQYF. Here the CDR3 DNA reads TGTGCCAGCAGCCCGGAGGGTAGCGGGGGGGCTTGGGAGACCCAGTACTTC. The chain employs TRBV5-4 and TRBJ2-5; TRBD2 matches 11 bases. In germline, CDR1 is SGHNT, CDR2 YYREEE (reference sequence). The CDR3 sequence is 17 residues long. The ends lost 4 bases at V and 5 bases at J; junction bases unmatched: 13.

CDR3 DNA: TGCGCCAGCAGCGGAGGACAGGGGAGTAATGAAAAACTGTTTTTT. Its translation: CASSGGQGSNEKLFF. This sequence joins TRBV5-1 and TRBJ1-4, with TRBD1 identical over 9 bases. Germline trimming cut 4 bases from V and 4 bases from J; bases unmatched to any gene: 5. Germline V gives CDR1 SGHRS, CDR2 YFSETQ. This CDR3 comprises 15 residues.

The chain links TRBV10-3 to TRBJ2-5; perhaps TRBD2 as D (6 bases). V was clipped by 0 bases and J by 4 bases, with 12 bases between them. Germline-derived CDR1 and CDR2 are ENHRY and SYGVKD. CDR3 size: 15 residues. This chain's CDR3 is CAISESVGGIETQYF. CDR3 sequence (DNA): TGTGCCATCAGTGAGTCAGTGGGCGGGATAGAGACCCAGTACTTC.

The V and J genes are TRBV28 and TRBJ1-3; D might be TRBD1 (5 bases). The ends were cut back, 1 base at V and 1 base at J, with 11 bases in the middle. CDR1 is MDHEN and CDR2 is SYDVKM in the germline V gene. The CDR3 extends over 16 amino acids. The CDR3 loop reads CASSLFAGGSGNTIYF. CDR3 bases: TGTGCCAGCAGTTTATTTGCCGGGGGTTCTGGAAACACCATATATTTT.

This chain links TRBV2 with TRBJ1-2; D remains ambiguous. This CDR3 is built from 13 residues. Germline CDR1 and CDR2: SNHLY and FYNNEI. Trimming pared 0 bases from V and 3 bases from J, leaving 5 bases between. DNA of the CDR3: TGTGCCAGCAGTGAAGCCGGGGACTATGGCTACACCTTC. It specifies CASSEAGDYGYTF.

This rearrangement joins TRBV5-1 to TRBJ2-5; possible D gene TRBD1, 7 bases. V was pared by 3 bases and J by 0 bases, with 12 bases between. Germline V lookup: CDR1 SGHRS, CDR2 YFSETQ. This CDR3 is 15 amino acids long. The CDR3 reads CASSWAGGYQETQYF. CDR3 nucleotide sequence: TGCGCCAGCAGCTGGGCAGGGGGGTACCAAGAGACCCAGTACTTC.

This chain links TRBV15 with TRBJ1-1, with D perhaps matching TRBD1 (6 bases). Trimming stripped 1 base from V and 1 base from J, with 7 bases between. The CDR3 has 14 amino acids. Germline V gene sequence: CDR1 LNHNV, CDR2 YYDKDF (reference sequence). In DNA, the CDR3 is TGTGCCACCAGCAGAGGGACAGCGAACACTGAAGCTTTCTTT. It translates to CATSRGTANTEAFF.

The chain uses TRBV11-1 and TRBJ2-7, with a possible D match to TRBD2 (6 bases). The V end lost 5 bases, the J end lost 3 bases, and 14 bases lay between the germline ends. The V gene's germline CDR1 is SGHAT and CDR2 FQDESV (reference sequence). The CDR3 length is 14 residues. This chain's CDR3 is CASSDRDLGYEQYF. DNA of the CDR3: TGTGCCAGCAGCGACCGGGACTTAGGCTACGAGCAGTACTTC.

The CDR3 loop reads CASSLDRDYGYTF. DNA of the CDR3: TGTGCCAGCAGTTTGGACAGGGACTATGGCTACACCTTC. This chain links TRBV12-3 or TRBV12-4 with TRBJ1-2; 8 bases map to TRBD1. The CDR3 extends over 13 amino acids. Trimming removed 3 bases from V and 3 bases from J; junction bases left unmatched: 0.

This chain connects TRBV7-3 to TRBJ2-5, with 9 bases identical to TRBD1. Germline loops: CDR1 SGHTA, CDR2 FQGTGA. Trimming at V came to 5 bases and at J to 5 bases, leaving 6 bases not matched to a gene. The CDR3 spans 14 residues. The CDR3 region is CASSHGGQGETQYF. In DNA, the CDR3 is TGTGCCAGCAGCCACGGCGGACAGGGGGAGACCCAGTACTTC.

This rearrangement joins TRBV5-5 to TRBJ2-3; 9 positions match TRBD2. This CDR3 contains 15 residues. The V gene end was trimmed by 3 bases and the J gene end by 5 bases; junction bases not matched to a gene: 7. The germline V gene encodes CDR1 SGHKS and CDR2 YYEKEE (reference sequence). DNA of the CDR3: TGTGCCAGCAGCTCCTGGACTAGCGCCGGAGATACGCAGTATTTT. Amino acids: CASSSWTSAGDTQYF. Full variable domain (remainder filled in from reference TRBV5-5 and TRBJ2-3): DAGVTQSPTHLIKTRGQQVTLRCSPISGHKSVSWYQQVLGQGPQFIFQYYEKEERGRGNFPDRFSARQFPNYSSELNVNALLLGDSALYLCASSSWTSAGDTQYFGPGTRLTVL.

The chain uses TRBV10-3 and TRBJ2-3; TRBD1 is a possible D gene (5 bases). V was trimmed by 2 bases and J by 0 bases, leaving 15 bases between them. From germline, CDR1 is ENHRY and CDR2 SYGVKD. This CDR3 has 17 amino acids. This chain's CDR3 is CAISERGWRSSTDTQYF. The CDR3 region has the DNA TGTGCCATCAGTGAGAGGGGTTGGCGCTCCAGCACAGATACGCAGTATTTT.

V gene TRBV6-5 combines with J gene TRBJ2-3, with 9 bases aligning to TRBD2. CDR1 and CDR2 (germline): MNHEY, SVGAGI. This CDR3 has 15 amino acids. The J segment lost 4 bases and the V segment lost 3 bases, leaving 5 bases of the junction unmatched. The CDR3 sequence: CASSYGLAGADTQYF. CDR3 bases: TGTGCCAGCAGTTATGGTTTAGCGGGAGCAGATACGCAGTATTTT.

CDR3 sequence reads: CASSLSRGITYEQYF. CDR3 coding DNA: TGTGCCAGCAGCTTAAGCAGGGGGATAACCTACGAGCAGTACTTC. V gene TRBV7-3 combines with J gene TRBJ2-7, with TRBD1 matching 7 bases. The V gene end was trimmed by 1 base and the J gene end by 2 bases; junction bases not matched to a gene: 5. The CDR3 totals 15 residues. From germline, CDR1 is SGHTA and CDR2 FQGTGA.

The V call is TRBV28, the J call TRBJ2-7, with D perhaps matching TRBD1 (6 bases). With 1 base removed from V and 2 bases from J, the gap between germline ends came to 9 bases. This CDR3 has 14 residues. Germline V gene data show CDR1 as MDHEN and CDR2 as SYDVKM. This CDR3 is CASSLFTGTYEQYF. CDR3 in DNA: TGTGCCAGCAGTTTATTTACAGGGACCTACGAGCAGTACTTC.

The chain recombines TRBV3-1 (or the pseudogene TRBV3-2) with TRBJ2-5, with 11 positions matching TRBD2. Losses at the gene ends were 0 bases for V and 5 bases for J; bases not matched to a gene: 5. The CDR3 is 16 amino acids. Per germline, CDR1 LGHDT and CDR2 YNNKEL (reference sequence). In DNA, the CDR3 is TGTGCCAGCAGCCAAGAGAGGGCTAGCGGGAGGGAGACCCAGTACTTC. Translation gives CASSQERASGRETQYF.

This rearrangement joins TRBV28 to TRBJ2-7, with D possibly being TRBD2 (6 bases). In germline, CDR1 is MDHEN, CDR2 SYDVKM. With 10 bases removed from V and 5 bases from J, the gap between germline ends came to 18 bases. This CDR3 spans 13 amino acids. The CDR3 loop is CATDPTGENEQYF. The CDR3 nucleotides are TGTGCCACCGACCCCACGGGGGAAAACGAGCAGTACTTC.

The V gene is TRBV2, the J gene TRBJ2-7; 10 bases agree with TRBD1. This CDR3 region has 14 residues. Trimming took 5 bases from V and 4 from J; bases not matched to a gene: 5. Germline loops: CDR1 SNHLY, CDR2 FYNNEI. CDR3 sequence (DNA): TGTGCCAGCAGTCTGACAGGGGGCGAGTACGAGCAGTACTTC. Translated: CASSLTGGEYEQYF.

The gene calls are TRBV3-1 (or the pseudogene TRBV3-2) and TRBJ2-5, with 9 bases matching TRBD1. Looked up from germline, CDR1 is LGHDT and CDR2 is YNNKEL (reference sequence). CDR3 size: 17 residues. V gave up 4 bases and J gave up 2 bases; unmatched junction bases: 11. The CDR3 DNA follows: TGTGCCAGCAGCCCCCAGGGGACAGGGTGGGGGCAAGAGACCCAGTACTTC. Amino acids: CASSPQGTGWGQETQYF.

This CDR3 is CASRRRTGEETQYF. The DNA of the CDR3 is TGCGCCAGCCGACGCCGGACAGGGGAAGAGACCCAGTACTTC. V and J are TRBV4-1 and TRBJ2-5; 9 nucleotides match TRBD1. Germline CDR1 and CDR2: MGHRA and YSYEKL. Losses at the gene ends were 8 bases for V and 3 bases for J; bases not matched to a gene: 7. The CDR3 has 14 residues.

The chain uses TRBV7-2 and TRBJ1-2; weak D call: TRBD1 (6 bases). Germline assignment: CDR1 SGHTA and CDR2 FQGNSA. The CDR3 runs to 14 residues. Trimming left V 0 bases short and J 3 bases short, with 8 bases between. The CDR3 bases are TGTGCCAGCAGCTTAGCCGGGACATACTATGGCTACACCTTC. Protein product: CASSLAGTYYGYTF.

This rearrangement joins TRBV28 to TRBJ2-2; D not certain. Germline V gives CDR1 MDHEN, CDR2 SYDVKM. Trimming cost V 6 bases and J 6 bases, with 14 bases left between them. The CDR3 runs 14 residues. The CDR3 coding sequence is TGTGCCAGCAGCTTTTCCGCGGCGGCCGGGGAGCTGTTTTTT. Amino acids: CASSFSAAAGELFF.

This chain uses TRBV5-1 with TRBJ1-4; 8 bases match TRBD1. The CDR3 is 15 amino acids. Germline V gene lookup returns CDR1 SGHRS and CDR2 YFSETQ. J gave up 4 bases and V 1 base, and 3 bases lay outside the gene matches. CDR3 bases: TGCGCCAGCAGCTTGACAGGGGGGAGTAATGAAAAACTGTTTTTT. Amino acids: CASSLTGGSNEKLFF.

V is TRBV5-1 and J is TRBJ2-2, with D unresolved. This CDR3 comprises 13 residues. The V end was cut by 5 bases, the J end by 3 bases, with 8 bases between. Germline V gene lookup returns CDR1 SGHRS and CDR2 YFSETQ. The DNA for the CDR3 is TGCGCCAGCAGAATATATGACACCGGGGAGCTGTTTTTT. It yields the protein CASRIYDTGELFF.

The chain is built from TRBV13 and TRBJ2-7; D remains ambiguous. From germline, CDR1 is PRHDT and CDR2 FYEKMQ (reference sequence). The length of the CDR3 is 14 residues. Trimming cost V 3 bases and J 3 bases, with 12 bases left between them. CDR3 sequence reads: CASSFGISVYEQYF. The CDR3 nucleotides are TGTGCCAGCAGCTTTGGCATAAGCGTCTACGAGCAGTACTTC.

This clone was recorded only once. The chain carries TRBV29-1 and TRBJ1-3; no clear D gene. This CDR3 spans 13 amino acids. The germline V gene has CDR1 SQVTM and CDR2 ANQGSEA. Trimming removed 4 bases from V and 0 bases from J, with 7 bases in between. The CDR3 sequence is CSVGHSSGNTIYF. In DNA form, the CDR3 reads TGCAGCGTTGGGCACAGCTCTGGAAACACCATATATTTT.

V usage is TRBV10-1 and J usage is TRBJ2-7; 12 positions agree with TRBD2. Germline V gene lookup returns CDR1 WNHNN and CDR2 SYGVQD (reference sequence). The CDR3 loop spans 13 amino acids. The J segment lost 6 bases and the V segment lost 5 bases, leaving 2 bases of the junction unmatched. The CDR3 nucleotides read TGCGCCAGCAGTCCTAGCGGGAGGGCCGAGCAGTACTTC. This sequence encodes CASSPSGRAEQYF.